Below are 22 T cell receptor beta chains sequenced from a single sample in a study of beta chain features in type 1 diabetes (dated 2018 in TCRdb). The receptor library was made with the immunoSEQ multiplex PCR assay. All of the isolated RNA was reverse transcribed with the High Capacity cDNA Reverse Transcription Kit, so expressed TCRB transcripts were sequenced. What TCRdb holds here is the immuneACCESS table cut down to in-frame rearrangements. Part of the clones is not present; checked against another copy, under half of the missing clones reflect an unresolved V gene, and the others are unexplained. The sample profile shows roughly 240,000 clones; 13% to 15% of them were found once. More than 0.02% of the sample rests with the top ten. Sequenced material: naive CD4+ T cells from blood. Interpreted using the paper, the cell subset or site label stands for: true naive CD4+ T cells. Receptors were obtained from a woman aged 40 to 50 in good health.

This clone was picked up many times. The V gene is TRBV7-9, the J gene TRBJ2-3; perhaps TRBD2 as D (5 bases). Germline assignment: CDR1 SEHNR and CDR2 FQNEAQ (reference sequence). The CDR3 totals 10 residues. Trimming cost V 8 bases and J 5 bases, with 5 bases left between them. The CDR3 loop reads CASRGDTQYF. The CDR3 region has the DNA TGTGCCAGCCGGGGAGATACGCAGTATTTT.

The V call is TRBV7-2, the J call TRBJ1-1; tentative D call: TRBD1 (5 bases). Trimming left V 3 bases short and J 7 bases short, with 15 bases between. This CDR3 contains 14 residues. From germline, CDR1 is SGHTA and CDR2 FQGNSA. The CDR3 nucleotides are TGTGCCAGCAGCTTTAACCTCCGCGGGGGTGAAGCTTTCTTT. It codes for CASSFNLRGGEAFF. The full variable domain, its missing parts supplied by reference TRBV7-2 and TRBJ1-1, is GAGVSQSPSNKVTEKGKDVELRCDPISGHTALYWYRQSLGQGLEFLIYFQGNSAPDKSGLPSDRFSAERTGGSVSTLTIQRTQQEDSAVYLCASSFNLRGGEAFFGQGTRLTVV.

This clone was seen a few times. This chain joins TRBV5-1 and TRBJ2-7; 7 bases align to TRBD1. Germline-derived CDR1 and CDR2 are SGHRS and YFSETQ. Germline trimming cut 1 base from V and 2 bases from J; bases unmatched to any gene: 18. CDR3 size: 19 residues. CDR3: CASSLTAQGKLSIAYEQYF. In nucleotides, the CDR3 is TGCGCCAGCAGCTTGACCGCACAGGGGAAACTATCCATTGCCTACGAGCAGTACTTC. The entire variable domain, with the rest obtained from reference TRBV5-1 and TRBJ2-7, is as follows: KAGVTQTPRYLIKTRGQQVTLSCSPISGHRSVSWYQQTPGQGLQFLFEYFSETQRNKGNFPGRFSGRQFSNSRSEMNVSTLELGDSALYLCASSLTAQGKLSIAYEQYFGPGTRLTVT.

This sequence joins TRBV5-5 and TRBJ2-1, with TRBD2 matching 11 bases. The CDR3 is 19 residues long. V trimming: 1 base; J trimming: 7 bases; junction bases outside the gene matches: 16. Germline lookup yields CDR1 SGHKS and CDR2 YYEKEE (reference sequence). In nucleotides, the CDR3 is TGTGCCAGCAGCTTGTCTGCCTTGTCCCTAGCGGGGGGCTGGAATGAGCAGTTCTTC. This sequence encodes CASSLSALSLAGGWNEQFF.

This clone was picked up a small number of times. The gene calls are TRBV5-1 and TRBJ2-6; possibly TRBD2 for D (6 bases). Trimming removed 3 bases from V and 4 bases from J, with 17 bases in between. Germline lookup yields CDR1 SGHRS and CDR2 YFSETQ. The CDR3 extends over 17 amino acids. CDR3 in DNA: TGCGCCAGCAGCTGGTTCCCGGAGGGGCCCGGGGCCAACGTCCTGACTTTC. Translating gives CASSWFPEGPGANVLTF.

This clone was seen only a few times. The chain employs TRBV9 and TRBJ1-3; D remains ambiguous. The V end lost 3 bases, the J end lost 8 bases, and 15 bases lay between the germline ends. This CDR3 is 14 amino acids long. Germline assignment: CDR1 SGDLS and CDR2 YYNGEE. CDR3 DNA: TGTGCCAGCAGCGCCCAACGCGTCGGGTACACCATATATTTT. Protein sequence: CASSAQRVGYTIYF.

This chain uses TRBV27 with TRBJ2-5, with 8 nucleotides matching TRBD1. V was pared by 2 bases and J by 7 bases, with 6 bases of the junction left unmatched. Germline values: CDR1 MNHEY, CDR2 SMNVEV (reference sequence). The CDR3 sequence is 14 residues long. DNA of the CDR3: TGTGCCAGCAGTTTAGACAGGGGCCGAGTGACCCAGTACTTC. Translating gives CASSLDRGRVTQYF.

The chain combines TRBV5-1 with TRBJ1-6; D is uncertain. Trimming took off 2 bases at V and 7 bases at J, with 10 bases between the two ends. This CDR3 spans 14 amino acids. Germline assignment: CDR1 SGHRS and CDR2 YFSETQ. Here the CDR3 DNA reads TGCGCCAGCAGCTTTTGGGCGGGGAATTCACCCCTCCACTTT. This sequence encodes CASSFWAGNSPLHF.

The chain couples TRBV10-3 to TRBJ2-7, with D uncertain. Germline values: CDR1 ENHRY, CDR2 SYGVKD. CDR3 size: 13 residues. V dropped 6 bases and J dropped 3 bases, with 12 bases sitting between them. The CDR3 DNA follows: TGTGCCATCAGCGCGACGCGGTACTACGAGCAGTACTTC. This sequence encodes CAISATRYYEQYF.

The gene calls are TRBV14 and TRBJ2-7, with D unresolved. V lost 4 bases and J lost 6, with 13 bases in between. The germline V gene encodes CDR1 SGHDN and CDR2 FVKESK. This CDR3 region has 13 residues. In DNA, the CDR3 is TGTGCCAGCAGCCCCGACTTAGCCGGCGAGCAGTACTTC. It encodes CASSPDLAGEQYF.

The chain employs TRBV6-4 and TRBJ1-1; the match to TRBD1 covers 8 bases. The CDR3 contains 14 residues. J was trimmed by 1 base and V by 6 bases; bases with no gene match: 4. The germline gives CDR1 MRHNA, CDR2 SNTAGT. DNA for the CDR3: TGTGCCAGCAGCCCCGGGACAGGGAACACTGAAGCTTTCTTT. Protein sequence: CASSPGTGNTEAFF.

The sample holds a few counts of this clone. The CDR3 loop reads CASSRTGELFF. DNA for the CDR3: TGTGCCAGCAGCCGCACCGGGGAGCTGTTTTTT. The chain is built from TRBV6-6 and TRBJ2-2; D ambiguous. The CDR3 runs to 11 residues. V lost 6 bases, J lost 4 bases, and 3 bases lay in between. Germline assignment: CDR1 MNHNY and CDR2 SVGAGI (reference sequence).

The J gene is TRBJ2-3, the V gene TRBV6-5; D unresolved. The CDR3 runs 16 residues. Trimming removed 0 bases from V and 3 bases from J, with 13 bases in between. Germline V gene sequence: CDR1 MNHEY, CDR2 SVGAGI. The CDR3 coding sequence is TGTGCCAGCAGTTACTCGTCGGTTCCTTCGACAGATACGCAGTATTTT. It yields the protein CASSYSSVPSTDTQYF.

This chain uses TRBV19 with TRBJ1-2; 12 bases map to TRBD1. The germline V gene encodes CDR1 LNHDA and CDR2 SQIVND (reference sequence). The junction had 7 bases not matched to a gene; V was cut back by 4 bases and J by 7 bases. This CDR3 is built from 15 residues. The CDR3 protein is CASSTGQGAPRGYTF. The CDR3 region has the DNA TGTGCCAGTAGTACGGGACAGGGGGCGCCCCGTGGCTACACCTTC.

The chain combines TRBV9 with TRBJ2-1, with D perhaps TRBD2 (6 bases). Germline lookup yields CDR1 SGDLS and CDR2 YYNGEE. This CDR3 contains 14 residues. Trimming left V 3 bases short and J 9 bases short, with 16 bases between. The CDR3 here is CASSDRLGGGEQFF. CDR3 sequence (DNA): TGTGCCAGCAGCGACCGACTAGGCGGCGGTGAGCAGTTCTTC.

This clone was picked up a small number of times. The CDR3 loop is CASSGGSNEKLFF. The CDR3, as DNA: TGCGCCAGCAGTGGAGGATCTAATGAAAAACTGTTTTTT. V usage is TRBV10-2 and J usage is TRBJ1-4; D is undetermined. Trimming took off 4 bases at V and 3 bases at J, with 6 bases between the two ends. The CDR3 runs to 13 residues. The germline gives CDR1 WSHSY, CDR2 SAAADI.

The genes are TRBV4-3 and TRBJ2-7; 7 bases are a match to TRBD1. Germline values: CDR1 LGHNA, CDR2 YSLEER. V trimming: 3 bases; J trimming: 2 bases; junction bases outside the gene matches: 10. The length of the CDR3 is 16 residues. Here the CDR3 DNA reads TGCGCCAGCAGCCAGGGACAGTGGGGAAGAACCTACGAGCAGTACTTC. It codes for CASSQGQWGRTYEQYF.

This clone was detected only a few times. The CDR3 protein is CASSQDLAGAGSYEQYF. The DNA for the CDR3 is TGCGCCAGCAGCCAAGATTTAGCGGGGGCCGGCTCCTACGAGCAGTACTTC. V gene TRBV4-1 combines with J gene TRBJ2-7, with TRBD2 matching 9 bases. V shed 0 bases and J 0 bases; nucleotides not matched to a gene: 6. The germline V gene encodes CDR1 MGHRA and CDR2 YSYEKL. The CDR3 is 17 residues long.

In its sample, this clone was seen a few times. The chain recombines TRBV9 with TRBJ2-2; a weak D match, TRBD2 (5 bases). V lost 2 bases and J 7 bases, leaving 15 bases between the germline ends. The V gene's germline CDR1 is SGDLS and CDR2 YYNGEE. The CDR3 runs 15 residues. CDR3 in amino acids: CASSVRPAVGGELFF. The DNA for the CDR3 is TGTGCCAGCAGCGTTCGGCCAGCGGTCGGCGGGGAGCTGTTTTTT.

The rearrangement links TRBV7-2 to TRBJ2-3; 11 nucleotides line up with TRBD2. J lost 2 bases, V lost 4 bases, and 5 bases had no gene match. Germline CDR1 reads SGHTA; CDR2 reads FQGNSA. This CDR3 region has 16 residues. The CDR3 here is CASSSPGLAATDTQYF. In DNA, the CDR3 is TGTGCCAGCAGCTCCCCGGGACTAGCGGCCACAGATACGCAGTATTTT.

A note on this clone: The junction shows a germline mismatch at one end, possibly a read error. The rearrangement links TRBV19 to TRBJ1-2; 9 bases fit TRBD1. Germline CDR1 is LNHDA and CDR2 is SQIVND (reference sequence). The CDR3 consists of 18 residues. The CDR3 loop reads CATAERSRGQGISYRYTF. CDR3 DNA sequence: TGTGCCACCGCTGAGAGGTCCCGCGGACAGGGGATTTCCTATCGCTACACCTTC.

This clone has just a few counts. This chain joins TRBV2 and TRBJ2-7, with TRBD1 as a possible D gene (6 bases). The CDR3 covers 13 residues. The germline CDR1 and CDR2 sequences are SNHLY and FYNNEI. The V end was cut by 3 bases, the J end by 2 bases, with 8 bases between. Here the CDR3 DNA reads TGTGCCAGCAGTGACTACAGGGCCTACGAGCAGTACTTC. As protein: CASSDYRAYEQYF.